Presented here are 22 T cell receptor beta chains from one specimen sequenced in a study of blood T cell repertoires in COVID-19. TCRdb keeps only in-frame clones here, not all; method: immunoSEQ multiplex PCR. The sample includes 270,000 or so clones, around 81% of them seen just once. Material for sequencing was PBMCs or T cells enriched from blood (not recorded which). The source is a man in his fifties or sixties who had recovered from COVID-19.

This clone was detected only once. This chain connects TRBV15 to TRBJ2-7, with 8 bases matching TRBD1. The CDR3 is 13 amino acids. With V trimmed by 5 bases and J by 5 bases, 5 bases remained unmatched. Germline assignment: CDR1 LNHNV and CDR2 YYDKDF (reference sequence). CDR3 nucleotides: TGTGCCACCAGCGTCAGGGGGCTCCACGAGCAGTACTTC. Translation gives CATSVRGLHEQYF.

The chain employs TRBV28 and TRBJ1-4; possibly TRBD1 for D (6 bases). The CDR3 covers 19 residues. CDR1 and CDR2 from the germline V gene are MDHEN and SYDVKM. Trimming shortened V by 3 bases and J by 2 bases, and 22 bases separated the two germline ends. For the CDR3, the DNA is TGTGCCAGCAGTTTGGCGGACAGAAACAGGCCCACGACTAATGAAAAACTGTTTTTT. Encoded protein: CASSLADRNRPTTNEKLFF.

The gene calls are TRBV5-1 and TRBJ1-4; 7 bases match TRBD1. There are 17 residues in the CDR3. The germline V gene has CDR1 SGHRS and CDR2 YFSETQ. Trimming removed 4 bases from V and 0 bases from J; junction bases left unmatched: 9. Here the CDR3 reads CASSPGQLPSTNEKLFF. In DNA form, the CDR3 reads TGCGCCAGCAGCCCGGGACAGCTCCCTTCAACTAATGAAAAACTGTTTTTT.

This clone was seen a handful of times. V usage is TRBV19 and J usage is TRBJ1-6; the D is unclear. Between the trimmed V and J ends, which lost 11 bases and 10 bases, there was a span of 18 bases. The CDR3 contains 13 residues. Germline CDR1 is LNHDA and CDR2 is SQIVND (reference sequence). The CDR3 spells CAARGPSKSPLHF. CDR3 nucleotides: TGTGCCGCGAGAGGTCCTTCGAAATCACCCCTCCACTTT.

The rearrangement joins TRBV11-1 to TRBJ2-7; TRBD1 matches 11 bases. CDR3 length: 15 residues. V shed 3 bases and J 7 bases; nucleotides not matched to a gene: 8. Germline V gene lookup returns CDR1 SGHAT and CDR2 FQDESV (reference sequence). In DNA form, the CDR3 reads TGTGCCAGCAGCTTTGCGGGGACAGGGGGTTTTGAGCAGTACTTC. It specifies CASSFAGTGGFEQYF.

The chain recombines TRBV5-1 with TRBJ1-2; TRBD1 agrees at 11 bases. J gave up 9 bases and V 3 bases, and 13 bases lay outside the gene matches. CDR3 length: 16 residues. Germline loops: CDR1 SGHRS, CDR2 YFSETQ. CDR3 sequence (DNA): TGCGCCAGCAGCTCGCTCCGGGACAGGGGGTTATCTAGCTACACCTTC. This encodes CASSSLRDRGLSSYTF.

CDR3 nucleotide sequence: TGCGCCAGCAGCTTGGCGGGACAGGGGGCTTGGGAGCAGTACTTC. Protein sequence: CASSLAGQGAWEQYF. The chain uses TRBV5-1 and TRBJ2-7; 12 bases map to TRBD1. The CDR3 covers 15 residues. V shed 0 bases, J shed 7 bases, and the junction held 5 bases outside the gene matches. Per germline, CDR1 SGHRS and CDR2 YFSETQ.

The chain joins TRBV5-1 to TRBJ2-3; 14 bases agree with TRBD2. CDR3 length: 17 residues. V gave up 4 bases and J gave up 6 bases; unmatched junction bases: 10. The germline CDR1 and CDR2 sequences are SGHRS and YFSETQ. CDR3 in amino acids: CASSTRLAGGPGDTQYF. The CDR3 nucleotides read TGCGCCAGCAGCACCAGACTAGCGGGGGGGCCAGGGGATACGCAGTATTTT.

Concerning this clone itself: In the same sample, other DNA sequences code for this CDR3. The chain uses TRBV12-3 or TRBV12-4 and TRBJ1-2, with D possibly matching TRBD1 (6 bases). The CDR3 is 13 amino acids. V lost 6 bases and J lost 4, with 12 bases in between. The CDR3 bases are TGTGCCAGCAGGCTACAGGGTAGCTATGGCTACACCTTC. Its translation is CASRLQGSYGYTF.

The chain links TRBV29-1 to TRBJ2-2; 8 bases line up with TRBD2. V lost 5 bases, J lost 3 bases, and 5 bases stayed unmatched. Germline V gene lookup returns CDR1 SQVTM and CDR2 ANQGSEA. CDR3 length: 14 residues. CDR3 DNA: TGCAGCGTTAGCGGGAGATTGGACACCGGGGAGCTGTTTTTT. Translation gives CSVSGRLDTGELFF.

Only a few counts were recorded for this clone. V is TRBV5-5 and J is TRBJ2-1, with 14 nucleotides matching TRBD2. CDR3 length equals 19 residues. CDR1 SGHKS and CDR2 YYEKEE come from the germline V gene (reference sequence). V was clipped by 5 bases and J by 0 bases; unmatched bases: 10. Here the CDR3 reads CASSPGLAGDRSSYNEQFF. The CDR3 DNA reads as TGTGCCAGCAGTCCGGGACTAGCGGGGGACAGAAGCTCCTACAATGAGCAGTTCTTC.

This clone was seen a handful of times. Here the CDR3 reads CASSLDHRDSYEQYF. DNA of the CDR3: TGTGCCAGCAGCTTAGATCACAGGGACTCCTACGAGCAGTACTTC. The rearrangement uses TRBV11-3 and TRBJ2-7, with a tentative D call TRBD1 (6 bases). Trimming removed 0 bases at V and 0 bases at J, with 9 bases between. Germline V gives CDR1 SGHNT, CDR2 YENEEA. The CDR3 has 15 amino acids.

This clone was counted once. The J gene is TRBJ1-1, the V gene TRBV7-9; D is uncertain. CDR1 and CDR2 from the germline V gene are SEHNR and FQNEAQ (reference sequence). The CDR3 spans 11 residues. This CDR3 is CVDYPGNQAFF. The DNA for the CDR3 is TGTGTCGACTACCCGGGGAATCAAGCTTTCTTT.

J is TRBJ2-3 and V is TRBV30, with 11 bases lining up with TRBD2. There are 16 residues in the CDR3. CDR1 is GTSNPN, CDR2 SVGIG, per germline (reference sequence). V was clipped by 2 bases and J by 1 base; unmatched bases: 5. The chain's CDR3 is CAWSKASGGRTDTQYF. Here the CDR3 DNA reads TGTGCCTGGAGTAAAGCTAGCGGGGGGCGCACAGATACGCAGTATTTT.

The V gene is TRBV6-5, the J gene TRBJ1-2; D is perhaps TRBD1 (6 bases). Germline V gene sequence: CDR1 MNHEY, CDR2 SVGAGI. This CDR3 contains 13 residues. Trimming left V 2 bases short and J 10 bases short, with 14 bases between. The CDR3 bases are TGTGCCAGCAGTTACCAGGACAGTCGATCCTACACCTTC. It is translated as CASSYQDSRSYTF.

The DNA for the CDR3 is TGTGCCAGCAGCCCGATGACACCATATAGCAATCAGCCCCAGCATTTT. This encodes CASSPMTPYSNQPQHF. The chain recombines TRBV7-2 with TRBJ1-5, with D unresolved. The CDR3 is 16 residues long. Trimming removed 5 bases at V and 0 bases at J, with 14 bases between. Germline CDR1 is SGHTA and CDR2 is FQGNSA.

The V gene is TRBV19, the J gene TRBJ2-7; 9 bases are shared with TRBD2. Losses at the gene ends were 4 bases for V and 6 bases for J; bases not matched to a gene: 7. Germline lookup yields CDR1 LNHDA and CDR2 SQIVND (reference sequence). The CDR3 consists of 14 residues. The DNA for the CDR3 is TGTGCCAGTAGTACGCGGGAGGGTTCGGGCGAGCAGTACTTC. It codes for CASSTREGSGEQYF.

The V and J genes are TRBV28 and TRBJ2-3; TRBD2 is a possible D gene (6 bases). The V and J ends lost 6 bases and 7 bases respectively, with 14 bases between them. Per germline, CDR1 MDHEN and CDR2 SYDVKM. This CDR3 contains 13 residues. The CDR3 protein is CASSPLAANTQYF. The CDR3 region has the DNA TGTGCCAGCAGCCCTTTAGCGGCGAATACGCAGTATTTT.

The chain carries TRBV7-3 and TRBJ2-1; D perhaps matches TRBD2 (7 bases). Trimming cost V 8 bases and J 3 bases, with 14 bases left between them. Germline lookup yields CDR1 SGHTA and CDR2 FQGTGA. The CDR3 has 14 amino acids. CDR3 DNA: TGTGCCAGCCGGGGGCCGGGGGGCTACAATGAGCAGTTCTTC. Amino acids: CASRGPGGYNEQFF.

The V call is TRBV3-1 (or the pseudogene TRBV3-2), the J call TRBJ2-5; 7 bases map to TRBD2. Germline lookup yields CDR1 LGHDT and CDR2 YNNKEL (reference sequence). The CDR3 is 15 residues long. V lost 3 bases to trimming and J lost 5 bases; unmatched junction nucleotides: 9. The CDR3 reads CASSQGLPPRETQYF. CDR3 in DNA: TGTGCCAGCAGCCAGGGACTACCCCCCAGGGAGACCCAGTACTTC.

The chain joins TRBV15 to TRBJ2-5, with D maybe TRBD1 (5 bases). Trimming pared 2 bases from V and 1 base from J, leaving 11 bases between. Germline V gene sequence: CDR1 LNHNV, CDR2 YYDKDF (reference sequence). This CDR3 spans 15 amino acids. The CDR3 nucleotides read TGTGCCACCAGCAGACCAGACAGTCCCCAAGAGACCCAGTACTTC. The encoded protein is CATSRPDSPQETQYF.

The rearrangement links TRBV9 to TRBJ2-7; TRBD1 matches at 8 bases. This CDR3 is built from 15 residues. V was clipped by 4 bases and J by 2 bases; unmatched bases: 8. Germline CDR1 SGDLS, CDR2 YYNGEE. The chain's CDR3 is CASSSGGGITYEQYF. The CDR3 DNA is TGTGCCAGCAGCTCAGGGGGCGGGATAACCTACGAGCAGTACTTC.